Below are 20 T cell receptor beta chains sequenced from a single sample in a study of cytomegalovirus exposure and HLA in healthy donors. Amplification used 60 Vbeta primers and 13 Jbeta primers. Sequenced by immunoSEQ multiplex PCR; TCRdb stores in-frame clones only, minus some. Here the sample spans approximately 100,000 clones, roughly 10% being singletons. Sequencing was carried out using PBMCs. These receptors originate from a man in his fifties in good health and CMV-seropositive.

This chain connects TRBV5-4 to TRBJ2-4, with a weak D call TRBD1 (6 bases). The CDR3 runs 15 residues. CDR1 and CDR2 from the germline V gene are SGHNT and YYREEE (reference sequence). Trimming took off 3 bases at V and 3 bases at J, with 13 bases between the two ends. The CDR3, as DNA: TGTGCCAGCAGCTCACAGGGATATGACAAAAACATTCAGTACTTC. This codes for CASSSQGYDKNIQYF.

The sample holds a few counts of this clone. V usage is TRBV27 and J usage is TRBJ2-7; D not resolved. From germline, CDR1 is MNHEY and CDR2 SMNVEV (reference sequence). CDR3 length equals 13 residues. V lost 5 bases, J lost 0 bases, and 8 bases lay in between. The CDR3 DNA reads as TGTGCCAGCAGTACGCGGATCTCCTACGAGCAGTACTTC. As protein: CASSTRISYEQYF.

This chain connects TRBV6-5 to TRBJ2-2, with D perhaps TRBD2 (5 bases). V lost 8 bases, J lost 1 base, and 11 bases lay in between. The CDR3 length is 14 residues. The germline V gene has CDR1 MNHEY and CDR2 SVGAGI. CDR3 in amino acids: CASSARENTGELFF. The DNA for the CDR3 is TGTGCCAGCTCAGCGAGGGAGAACACCGGGGAGCTGTTTTTT.

The V gene is TRBV7-2, the J gene TRBJ2-7, with TRBD1 matching 9 bases. CDR1 and CDR2 (germline): SGHTA, FQGNSA. The V and J ends lost 6 bases and 5 bases, in that order; junction bases with no gene match: 5. The CDR3 consists of 13 residues. CDR3 amino acids: CASSGTGRDEQYF. The CDR3 region has the DNA TGTGCCAGCAGTGGGACAGGGCGAGACGAGCAGTACTTC.

The gene calls are TRBV4-3 and TRBJ2-2, with 7 bases fitting TRBD2. The CDR3 extends over 17 amino acids. CDR1 is LGHNA, CDR2 YSLEER, per germline. Trimming at V came to 0 bases and at J to 4 bases, leaving 8 bases not matched to a gene. The CDR3 sequence: CASSQERAGMSTGELFF. CDR3 bases: TGCGCCAGCAGCCAAGAACGAGCGGGGATGTCCACCGGGGAGCTGTTTTTT.

V is TRBV19 and J is TRBJ2-2; TRBD2 might be the D (6 bases). The V and J ends lost 4 bases and 2 bases respectively, with 17 bases between them. The V gene's germline CDR1 is LNHDA and CDR2 SQIVND (reference sequence). The CDR3 has 17 residues. The CDR3 is CASSSGGIAVNTGELFF. The DNA of the CDR3 is TGTGCCAGTAGTAGCGGAGGAATAGCGGTAAACACCGGGGAGCTGTTTTTT.

This clone has a handful of counts. The chain carries TRBV6-4 and TRBJ2-3; 9 bases are shared with TRBD1. V lost 6 bases to trimming and J lost 1 base; unmatched junction nucleotides: 2. Germline CDR1 and CDR2: MRHNA and SNTAGT. This CDR3 has 14 residues. The CDR3, as DNA: TGTGCCAGCAGCTGGACAGGGGGCACAGATACGCAGTATTTT. This codes for CASSWTGGTDTQYF.

The chain employs TRBV25-1 and TRBJ2-5, with 10 positions matching TRBD1. The CDR3 sequence is 15 residues long. Germline V CDR1 and CDR2: MGHDK, SYGVNS. V was pared by 5 bases and J by 4 bases, with 7 bases of the junction left unmatched. CDR3 residues: CASSKSTGGVETQYF. CDR3 in DNA: TGTGCCAGCAGTAAATCGACAGGGGGCGTAGAGACCCAGTACTTC.

V and J are TRBV4-1 and TRBJ2-4, with 12 positions matching TRBD2. CDR1 is MGHRA and CDR2 is YSYEKL in the germline V gene. The V gene end was trimmed by 2 bases and the J gene end by 5 bases; junction bases not matched to a gene: 4. The CDR3 extends over 16 amino acids. CDR3: CASSQPGTSGQNIQYF. The CDR3 DNA sequence: TGCGCCAGCAGCCAACCCGGGACTAGCGGGCAAAACATTCAGTACTTC.

Only a few counts were recorded for this clone. The chain employs TRBV18 and TRBJ1-5; 7 bases align to TRBD1. V was pared by 0 bases and J by 2 bases, with 4 bases of the junction left unmatched. The germline CDR1 and CDR2 sequences are KGHSH and LQKENI. The CDR3 loop spans 16 amino acids. CDR3 in amino acids: CASSPPGTDGNQPQHF. The DNA for the CDR3 is TGTGCCAGCTCACCACCCGGGACAGACGGCAATCAGCCCCAGCATTTT.

This clone was seen a handful of times. V and J are TRBV6-1 and TRBJ1-2, with 8 bases fitting TRBD1. The trim removed 2 bases at V and 8 bases at J, leaving 7 bases unmatched. This CDR3 contains 14 residues. Germline V gene data show CDR1 as MNHNS and CDR2 as SASEGT. The CDR3 nucleotides are TGTGCCAGCAGTGAACCAGGGGGCGCTGAGGGCTACACCTTC. As protein: CASSEPGGAEGYTF.

There are a few counts of this clone. The V call is TRBV5-1, the J call TRBJ2-3, with 15 bases lining up with TRBD2. Germline V gene lookup returns CDR1 SGHRS and CDR2 YFSETQ. The length of the CDR3 is 17 residues. V lost 0 bases to trimming and J lost 7 bases; unmatched junction nucleotides: 6. The CDR3 spells CASSLGTSGRAHYTQYF. In nucleotides, the CDR3 is TGCGCCAGCAGCTTGGGGACTAGCGGGAGGGCCCATTATACGCAGTATTTT.

The gene calls are TRBV19 and TRBJ1-5; D remains unclear. In germline, CDR1 is LNHDA, CDR2 SQIVND (reference sequence). This CDR3 is built from 15 residues. Trimming left V 8 bases short and J 0 bases short, with 14 bases between. The CDR3 bases are TGTGCCAGTGAGATCGGCGGATATAGCAATCAGCCCCAGCATTTT. Amino acids: CASEIGGYSNQPQHF.

There are a few counts of this clone. This chain connects TRBV5-6 to TRBJ1-1; 8 positions match TRBD1. This CDR3 is 14 amino acids long. Losses at the gene ends were 1 base for V and 5 bases for J; bases not matched to a gene: 4. The germline V gene has CDR1 SGHDT and CDR2 YYEEEE. CDR3 loop: CASSLSDRETEAFF. The CDR3, as DNA: TGTGCCAGCAGCTTGTCGGACAGGGAGACTGAAGCTTTCTTT. Complete variable domain (other parts from reference TRBV5-6 and TRBJ1-1): DAGVTQSPTHLIKTRGQQVTLRCSPKSGHDTVSWYQQALGQGPQFIFQYYEEEERQRGNFPDRFSGHQFPNYSSELNVNALLLGDSALYLCASSLSDRETEAFFGQGTRLTVV.

V usage is TRBV7-8 and J usage is TRBJ2-7, with TRBD2 identical over 8 bases. J lost 5 bases, V lost 0 bases, and 12 bases had no gene match. This CDR3 is 17 amino acids long. Per germline, CDR1 SGHVS and CDR2 FQNEAQ. The CDR3 reads CASSLAGLAGLFNEQYF. DNA for the CDR3: TGTGCCAGCAGCTTAGCCGGGCTAGCGGGCTTATTCAACGAGCAGTACTTC. The full variable domain, with the rest looked up from reference TRBV7-8 and TRBJ2-7, is GAGVSQSPRYKVAKRGQDVALRCDPISGHVSLFWYQQALGQGPEFLTYFQNEAQLDKSGLPSDRFFAERPEGSVSTLKIQRTQQEDSAVYLCASSLAGLAGLFNEQYFGPGTRLTVT.

In its sample, this clone was seen a few times. For the CDR3, the DNA is TGTGCCAGCTCACCCATGGACACACTCTATGGCTACACCTTC. Translating it yields CASSPMDTLYGYTF. The chain has TRBV18 and TRBJ1-2; a weak D match, TRBD1 (5 bases). V lost 3 bases and J lost 4, with 12 bases in between. The CDR3 sequence is 14 residues long. Germline V gene data show CDR1 as KGHSH and CDR2 as LQKENI.

In this sample, this clone turned up a few times. This chain joins TRBV6-5 and TRBJ2-7, with D tentatively TRBD1 (5 bases). CDR3 length equals 13 residues. Trimming pared 2 bases from V and 3 bases from J, leaving 8 bases between. Germline CDR1 is MNHEY and CDR2 is SVGAGI. DNA of the CDR3: TGTGCCAGCAGTTACACTGACAGCTACGAGCAGTACTTC. Translation gives CASSYTDSYEQYF.

This clone has a handful of counts. This chain uses TRBV9 with TRBJ2-6; 12 bases map to TRBD2. Germline CDR1 is SGDLS and CDR2 is YYNGEE. CDR3 size: 18 residues. V trimming: 1 base; J trimming: 3 bases; junction bases outside the gene matches: 5. The CDR3 region has the DNA TGTGCCAGCAGCGTATCTAGCGGGAGGGCTTATGGGGCCAACGTCCTGACTTTC. Protein sequence: CASSVSSGRAYGANVLTF.

The chain joins TRBV28 to TRBJ1-1; D is possibly TRBD1 (5 bases). In germline, CDR1 is MDHEN, CDR2 SYDVKM. Trimming pared 7 bases from V and 6 bases from J, leaving 15 bases between. There are 13 residues in the CDR3. Here the CDR3 reads CASTTYGGAEAFF. In nucleotides, the CDR3 is TGTGCCAGCACCACCTACGGGGGGGCTGAAGCTTTCTTT.

This clone has more than one count but fewer than ten. The genes are TRBV5-1 and TRBJ1-5, with a tentative D call TRBD1 (5 bases). Between the trimmed V and J ends, which lost 0 bases and 6 bases, there was a span of 13 bases. The CDR3 has 15 residues. Germline CDR1 reads SGHRS; CDR2 reads YFSETQ. The CDR3 nucleotides are TGCGCCAGCAGCTTGGCCGGGCTCACAGGTCAGCCCCAGCATTTT. This codes for CASSLAGLTGQPQHF.